These T cell receptor beta chains were read from a single sample in a study of PD-1 blockade in classical Hodgkin lymphoma. Data came from immunoSEQ multiplex PCR; TCRdb stores just in-frame clones and leaves some out. In the table there are 25,000 to 35,000 clones, approximately 94% of which are singletons. Sequenced: peripheral blood mononuclear cells (PBMCs). The receptors originated from a human donor with classical Hodgkin lymphoma. CDR3s include the opening cysteine and the closing phenylalanine or tryptophan. The order of the fields is CDR3 protein, D gene, J gene, V gene. D genes are given only for firm matches.

CASSVGGSSYNSPLHF,.,TRBJ1-6,TRBV2
CASSGGTGRSYGYTF,TRBD1,TRBJ1-2,TRBV5-4
CASSSQEDQPQHF,.,TRBJ1-5,TRBV2
CAISDVSGGANEQFF,TRBD2,TRBJ2-1,TRBV10-3
CASSFGLIGSGNTIYF,.,TRBJ1-3,TRBV5-1
CASRGPAGGNSEQYF,TRBD2,TRBJ2-7,TRBV7-9
CASSLGRDRRETQYF,TRBD1,TRBJ2-5,TRBV11-1
CASSNRNEQFF,.,TRBJ2-1,TRBV6-1
CASRLAGPRGYYNEQFF,.,TRBJ2-1,TRBV5-1
CASGPRTGYEQYF,TRBD1,TRBJ2-7,TRBV19
CASSPTSGPYNEQFF,TRBD2,TRBJ2-1,TRBV5-4
CASSLVLLPALTERNTIYF,.,TRBJ1-3,TRBV7-2
CASPRASSVYNQPQHF,.,TRBJ1-5,TRBV5-1
CASSQLQGNTIYF,.,TRBJ1-3,TRBV4-1
CASSPFLTGIETQYF,.,TRBJ2-5,TRBV27
CASSEGLGRDEQYF,.,TRBJ2-7,TRBV2
CASSPRSQGGTGELFF,.,TRBJ2-2,TRBV9
CASSFSGPRDEQFF,.,TRBJ2-1,TRBV28
CASSLNPLDTEAFF,.,TRBJ1-1,TRBV5-1
CASSRRRGAGAYEQYF,.,TRBJ2-7,TRBV19
CASSNPGSPETQYF,.,TRBJ2-5,TRBV11-3
CASSFQGGEQFF,TRBD2,TRBJ2-1,TRBV5-4
CASSLSVRTGNTIYF,.,TRBJ1-3,TRBV19
CASSIRAITDTQYF,.,TRBJ2-3,TRBV19
CASSPYGQASNEKLFF,TRBD1,TRBJ1-4,TRBV27
CASSSSSLPYEQYF,.,TRBJ2-7,TRBV5-1
CASSSSGTGNTEAFF,TRBD1,TRBJ1-1,TRBV5-4
CASSAQGASYEQYF,TRBD1,TRBJ2-7,TRBV5-1
CASSLAGTYGYTF,.,TRBJ1-2,TRBV5-1
CASSLQGGQNNEQFF,TRBD1,TRBJ2-1,TRBV7-9
CASSLAGQPYEQYF,TRBD1,TRBJ2-7,TRBV5-1
CAWRYNGYTGELFF,.,TRBJ2-2,TRBV30
CASSRTGTGSDEQYF,TRBD1,.,TRBV7-9